A selection of T cell receptor beta chains follows, all from one sample in a study of beta chain features in type 1 diabetes. Assay: immunoSEQ multiplex PCR; the TCRdb copy retains only in-frame clones and omits some. Of more than 250,000 clones detected, 20% appear once; the ten largest clones hold 0.025% to 0.035%. The sample consisted of naive CD4+ T cells from blood. The origin of the receptors is a middle-aged woman with type 1 diabetes. CDR3s leave out the opening cysteine and the closing phenylalanine or tryptophan. The order of the fields is J gene, V gene, CDR3 protein.

TRBJ2-5 TRBV28 ASTRQGTQETQY
TRBJ2-7 TRBV11-1 ASSSGLAGLGEQY
TRBJ1-2 TRBV29-1 SVEDGTGPGGYT
TRBJ1-5 TRBV5-1 ASSLSTGTQPQH
TRBJ1-5 TRBV5-1 ASSFGGDQPQH
TRBJ1-1 TRBV30 AWSARGGLGEAF
TRBJ1-2 TRBV9 ASSVGAGDYGYT
TRBJ2-7 TRBV27 ASSRQGYEQY
TRBJ1-5 TRBV4-3 ASSQGPGGSNQPQH
TRBJ2-1 TRBV29-1 SVGLYNEQF
TRBJ2-7 TRBV6-6 ASSQLGQQREQY
TRBJ2-2 TRBV19 ASRTQGSDTGELF
TRBJ2-2 TRBV5-4 ASSLGGTGHTGELF
TRBJ1-1 TRBV7-3 ASSLQQNTEAF
TRBJ2-3 TRBV9 ASSVATGQLSLGSPDTQY
TRBJ2-3 TRBV7-9 ASSLEALDTQY
TRBJ2-5 TRBV29-1 SVASQGEIGETQY
TRBJ2-5 TRBV5-6 ASSLSGETQY
TRBJ2-2 TRBV5-1 ASTIDREITGELF
TRBJ2-1 TRBV19 ASSLGTYNEQF
TRBJ2-1 TRBV7-6 ASSLVAGTGVNEQF
TRBJ2-2 TRBV11-2 ASSSSGGDTGELF